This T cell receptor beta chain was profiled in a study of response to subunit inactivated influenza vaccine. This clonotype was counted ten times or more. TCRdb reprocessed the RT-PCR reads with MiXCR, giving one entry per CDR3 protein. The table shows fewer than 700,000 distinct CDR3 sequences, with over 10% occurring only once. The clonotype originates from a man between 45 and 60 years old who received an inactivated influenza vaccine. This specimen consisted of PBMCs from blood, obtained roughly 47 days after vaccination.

CDR3 DNA: TGCGCCAGCAGCCAAGTCCGCTTGGGTACAGATACGCAGTATTTT. This encodes CASSQVRLGTDTQYF. The V and J genes are TRBV4-3 and TRBJ2-3; unclear D gene. CDR3 size: 15 residues. Germline V gene sequence: CDR1 LGHNA, CDR2 YSLEER. V lost 1 base and J lost 3, with 11 bases in between.